The clone carrying this TCR beta chain came up once. One junction end disagrees with the germline gene, perhaps due to a read error. At the time of active disease, bone marrow was collected from every patient. The CDR3 contains 15 residues. CDR1 and CDR2 (germline): SNHLY, FYNNEI. The data originate from a study of read filtering for tumor transcriptome and immune sequencing. The library was built from about 400 ng RNA with molecular barcoded adaptors for alpha/delta and beta/gamma chains. TCRdb processed the reads anew with MiXCR; each CDR3 protein has one entry. This sample has about 57,000 distinct CDR3 sequences, with 20% to 25% found just once.

The genes are TRBV2 and TRBJ2-1, with TRBD2 matching 8 bases. The receptor comes from a donor over 35 with multiple myeloma. The material sequenced was a population of CD138-negative cells sorted from bone marrow. The DNA for the CDR3 is TGTGCGAGCAGACCCGGGACTAGTGGTTACACTGAGCAGTTCTTC. Protein: CASRPGTSGYTEQFF.